Detailed here is one TCR beta chain. There is no known antigen for this receptor. Base quality data are lacking; no much larger clone is found one base away. The meaning of the sample's treatment or condition label: AdE1-LMPpoly-expanded autologous EBV-specific T-cell therapy followed by anti-PD-1 nivolumab. Genomic DNA was extracted from sorted cells using the Qiagen DNeasy Kit. Deep sequencing of the TCR beta chain was done on the immunoSEQ platform. As for the original processing: The immunoSEQ Analyzer software was used to analyze the repertoire data. TCRdb carries this immuneACCESS record with in-frame sequences only. Its versions omit some clonotypes, under half of them owing to an unresolved V gene in the studies checked, with the rest unexplained. From that table come the V and J calls and clone size; the DNA was used to work out D and trimming. The sample contains under 20,000 clones, approximately 81% of them found a single time. The ten top clones hold around 30% of the sample.

At the junction V is shortened by 4 bases and J by 5 bases; bases outside the gene matches: 10. The CDR3 spans 15 residues, from the cysteine through the phenylalanine. The sequence is cut down to CDR3 DNA, 45 bases in frame from base 1. CDR1 and CDR2 (SGHNT, YYREEE) derive from the germline V gene (reference sequence). The source of the sample is a study of EBV T-cell therapy then PD-1 blockade in nasopharyngeal carcinoma (dated by TCRdb to the early 2020s). The sequence is built from TRBV5-4 and TRBJ2-7, with TRBD1 identical over 9 junction bases. The sequence was collected from a man aged 35 to 55 with nasopharyngeal carcinoma. Sequenced here: CD8+ T cells from blood, sampled at roughly day 35 from a patient whose treatment included autologous EBV-specific T cells and nivolumab. This receptor has the CDR3 CASSDPGTGWNEQYF. The DNA reads as follows: TGTGCCAGCAGCGATCCTGGGACAGGGTGGAACGAGCAGTACTTC.